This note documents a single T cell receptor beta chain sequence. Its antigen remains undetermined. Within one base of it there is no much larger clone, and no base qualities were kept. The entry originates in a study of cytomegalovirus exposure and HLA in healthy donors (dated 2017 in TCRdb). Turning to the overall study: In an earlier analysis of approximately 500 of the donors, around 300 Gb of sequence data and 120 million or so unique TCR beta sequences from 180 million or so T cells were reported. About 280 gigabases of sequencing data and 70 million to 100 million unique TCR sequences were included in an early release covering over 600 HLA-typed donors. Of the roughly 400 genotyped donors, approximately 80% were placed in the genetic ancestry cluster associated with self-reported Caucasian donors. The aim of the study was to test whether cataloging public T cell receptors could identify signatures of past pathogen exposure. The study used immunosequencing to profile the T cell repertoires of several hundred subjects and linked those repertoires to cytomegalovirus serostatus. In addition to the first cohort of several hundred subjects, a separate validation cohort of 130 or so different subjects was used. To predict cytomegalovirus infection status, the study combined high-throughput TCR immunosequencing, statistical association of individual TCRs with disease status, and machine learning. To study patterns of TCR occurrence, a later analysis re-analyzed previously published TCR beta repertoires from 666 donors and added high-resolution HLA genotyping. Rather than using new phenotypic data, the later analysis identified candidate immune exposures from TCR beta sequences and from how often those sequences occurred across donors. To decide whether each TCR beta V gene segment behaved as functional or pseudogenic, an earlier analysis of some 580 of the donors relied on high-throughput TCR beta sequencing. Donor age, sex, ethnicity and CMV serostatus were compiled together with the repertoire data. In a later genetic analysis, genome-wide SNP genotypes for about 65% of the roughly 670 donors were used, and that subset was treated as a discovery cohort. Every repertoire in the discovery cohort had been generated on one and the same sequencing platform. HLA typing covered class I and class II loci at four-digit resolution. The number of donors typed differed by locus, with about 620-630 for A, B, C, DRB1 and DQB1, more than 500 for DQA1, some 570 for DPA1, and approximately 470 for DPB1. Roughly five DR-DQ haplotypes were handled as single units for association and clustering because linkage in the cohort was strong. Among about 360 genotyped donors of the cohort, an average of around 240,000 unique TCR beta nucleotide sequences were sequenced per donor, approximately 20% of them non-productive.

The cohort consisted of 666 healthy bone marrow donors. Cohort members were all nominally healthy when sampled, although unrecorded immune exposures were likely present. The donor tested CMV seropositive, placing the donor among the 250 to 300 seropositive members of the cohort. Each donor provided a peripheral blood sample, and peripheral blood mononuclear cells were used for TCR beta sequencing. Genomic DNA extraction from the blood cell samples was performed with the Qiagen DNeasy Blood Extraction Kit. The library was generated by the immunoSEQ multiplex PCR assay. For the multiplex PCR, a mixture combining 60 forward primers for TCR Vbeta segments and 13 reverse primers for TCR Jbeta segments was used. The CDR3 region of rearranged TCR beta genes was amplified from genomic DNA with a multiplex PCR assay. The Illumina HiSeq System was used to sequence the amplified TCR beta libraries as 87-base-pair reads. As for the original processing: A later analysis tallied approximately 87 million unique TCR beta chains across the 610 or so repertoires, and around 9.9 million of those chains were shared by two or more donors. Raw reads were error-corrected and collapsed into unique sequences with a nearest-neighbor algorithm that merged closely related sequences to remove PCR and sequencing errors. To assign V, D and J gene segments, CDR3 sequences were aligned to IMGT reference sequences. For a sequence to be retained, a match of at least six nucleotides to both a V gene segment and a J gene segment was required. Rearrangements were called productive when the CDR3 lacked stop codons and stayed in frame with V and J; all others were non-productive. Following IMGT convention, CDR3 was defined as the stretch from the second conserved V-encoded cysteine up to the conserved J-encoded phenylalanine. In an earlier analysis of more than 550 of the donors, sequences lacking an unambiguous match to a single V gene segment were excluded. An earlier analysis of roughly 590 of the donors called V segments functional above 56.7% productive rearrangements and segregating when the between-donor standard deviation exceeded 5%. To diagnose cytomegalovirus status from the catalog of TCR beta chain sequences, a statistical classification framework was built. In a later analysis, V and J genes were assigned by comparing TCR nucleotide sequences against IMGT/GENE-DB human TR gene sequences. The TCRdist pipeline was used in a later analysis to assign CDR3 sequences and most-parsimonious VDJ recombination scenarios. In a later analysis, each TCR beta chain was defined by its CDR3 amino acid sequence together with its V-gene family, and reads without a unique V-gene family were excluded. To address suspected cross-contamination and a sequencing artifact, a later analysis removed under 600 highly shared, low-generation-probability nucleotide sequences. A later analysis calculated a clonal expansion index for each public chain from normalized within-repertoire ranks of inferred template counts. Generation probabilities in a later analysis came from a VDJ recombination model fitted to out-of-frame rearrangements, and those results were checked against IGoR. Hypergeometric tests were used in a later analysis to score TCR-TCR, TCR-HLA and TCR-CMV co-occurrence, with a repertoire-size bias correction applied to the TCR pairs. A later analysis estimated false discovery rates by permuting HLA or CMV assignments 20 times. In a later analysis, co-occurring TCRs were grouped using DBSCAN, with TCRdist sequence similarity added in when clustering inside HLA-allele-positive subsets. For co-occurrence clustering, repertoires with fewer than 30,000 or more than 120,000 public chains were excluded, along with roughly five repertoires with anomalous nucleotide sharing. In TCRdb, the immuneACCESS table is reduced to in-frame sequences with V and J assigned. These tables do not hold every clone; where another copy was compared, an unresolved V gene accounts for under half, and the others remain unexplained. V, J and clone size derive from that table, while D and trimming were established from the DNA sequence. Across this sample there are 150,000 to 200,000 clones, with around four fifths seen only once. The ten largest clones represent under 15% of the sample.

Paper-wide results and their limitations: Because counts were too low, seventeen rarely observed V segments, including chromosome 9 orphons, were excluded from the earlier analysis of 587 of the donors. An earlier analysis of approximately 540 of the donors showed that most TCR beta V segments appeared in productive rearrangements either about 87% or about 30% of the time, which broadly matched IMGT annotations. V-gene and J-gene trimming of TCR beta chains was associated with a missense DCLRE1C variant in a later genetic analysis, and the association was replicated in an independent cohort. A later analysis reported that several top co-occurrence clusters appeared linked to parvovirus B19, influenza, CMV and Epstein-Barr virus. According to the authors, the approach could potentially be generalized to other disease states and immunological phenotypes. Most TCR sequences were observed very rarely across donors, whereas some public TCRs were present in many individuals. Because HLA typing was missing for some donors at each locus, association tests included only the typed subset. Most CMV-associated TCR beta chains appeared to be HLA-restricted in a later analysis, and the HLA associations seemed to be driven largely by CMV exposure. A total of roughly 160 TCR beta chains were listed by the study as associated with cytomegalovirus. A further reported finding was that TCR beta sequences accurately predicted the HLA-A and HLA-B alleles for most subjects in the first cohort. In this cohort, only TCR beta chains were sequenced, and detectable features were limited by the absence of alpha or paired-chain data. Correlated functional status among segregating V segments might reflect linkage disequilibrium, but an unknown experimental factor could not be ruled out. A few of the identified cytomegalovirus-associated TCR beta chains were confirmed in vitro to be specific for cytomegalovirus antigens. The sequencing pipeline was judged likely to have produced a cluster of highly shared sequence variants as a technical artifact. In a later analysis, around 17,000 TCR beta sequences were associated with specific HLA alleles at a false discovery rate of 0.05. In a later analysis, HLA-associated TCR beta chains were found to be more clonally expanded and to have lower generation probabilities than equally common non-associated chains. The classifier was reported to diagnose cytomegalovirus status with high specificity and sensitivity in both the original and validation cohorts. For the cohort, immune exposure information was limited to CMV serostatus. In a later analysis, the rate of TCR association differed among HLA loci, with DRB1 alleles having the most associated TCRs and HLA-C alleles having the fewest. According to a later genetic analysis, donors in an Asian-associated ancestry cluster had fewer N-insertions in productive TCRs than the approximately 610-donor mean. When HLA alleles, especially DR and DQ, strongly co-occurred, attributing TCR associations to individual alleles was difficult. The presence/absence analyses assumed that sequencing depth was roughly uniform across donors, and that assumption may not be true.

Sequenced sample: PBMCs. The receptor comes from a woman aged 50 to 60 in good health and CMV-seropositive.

CDR3 reads: CASSTGDRLHNSPLHF. The DNA sequence is TGCGCCAGCAGCACGGGGGACAGGTTACACAATTCACCCCTCCACTTT. Here the chain combines TRBV5-1 and TRBJ1-6, with TRBD1 matching 8 junction bases. The CDR3, cysteine through phenylalanine, is 16 amino acids long. Of the read, only the CDR3 DNA is kept; its 48 bases are in frame from base 1. Clipping removes 4 bases from V and 7 bases from J, with 10 as the unmatched junction base count. The germline V gene yields SGHRS for CDR1 and YFSETQ for CDR2.